The clone carrying this TCR beta chain was seen a handful of times. The sample is drawn from a study of blood T cell repertoires in COVID-19. Background on the study: Samples representing acute and convalescent COVID-19 were sourced from the United States, Italy and Spain. The analysed material was cDNA or gDNA that came from T cells, B-cell-depleted T cells, or PBMCs.

The CDR3 loop spans 15 amino acids. V was cut by 4 bases and J by 4 bases, with 17 bases left in between. CDR1 MGHRA and CDR2 YSYEKL come from the germline V gene. As processed by the authors: Estimated nucleated cell counts came from reference gene primer amplification. This table comes from immunoSEQ multiplex PCR, and its TCRdb copy is limited to in-frame clones, with some not included. The DNA was the basis for D and trimming; V, J and clone size are from that table. The profile shows some 230,000 clones, around 87% of them singletons. This chain joins TRBV4-1 and TRBJ2-7, with D possibly being TRBD1 (7 bases). This clonotype originated in a woman in her 50s with COVID-19, enrolled during active disease. The sequenced sample consisted of peripheral blood. The CDR3 DNA is TGCGCCAGCAGCCTCAGTCAGGGGGGCGGGTACGAGCAGTACTTC. Translated: CASSLSQGGGYEQYF.